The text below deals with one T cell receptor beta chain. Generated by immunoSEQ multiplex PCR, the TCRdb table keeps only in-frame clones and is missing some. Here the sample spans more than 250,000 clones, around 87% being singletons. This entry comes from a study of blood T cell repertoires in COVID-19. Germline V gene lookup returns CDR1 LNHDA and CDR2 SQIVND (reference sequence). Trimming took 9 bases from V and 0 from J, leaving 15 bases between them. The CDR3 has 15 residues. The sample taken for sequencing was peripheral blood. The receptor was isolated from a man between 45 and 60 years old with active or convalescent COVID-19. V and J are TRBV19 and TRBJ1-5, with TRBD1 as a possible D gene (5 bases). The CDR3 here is CASRAGPYSNQPQHF. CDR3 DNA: TGTGCCAGCCGAGCGGGACCCTATAGCAATCAGCCCCAGCATTTT. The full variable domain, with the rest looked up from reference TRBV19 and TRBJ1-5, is DGGITQSPKYLFRKEGQNVTLSCEQNLNHDAMYWYRQDPGQGLRLIYYSQIVNDFQKGDIAEGYSVSREKKESFPLTVTSAQKNPTAFYLCASRAGPYSNQPQHFGDGTRLSIL.